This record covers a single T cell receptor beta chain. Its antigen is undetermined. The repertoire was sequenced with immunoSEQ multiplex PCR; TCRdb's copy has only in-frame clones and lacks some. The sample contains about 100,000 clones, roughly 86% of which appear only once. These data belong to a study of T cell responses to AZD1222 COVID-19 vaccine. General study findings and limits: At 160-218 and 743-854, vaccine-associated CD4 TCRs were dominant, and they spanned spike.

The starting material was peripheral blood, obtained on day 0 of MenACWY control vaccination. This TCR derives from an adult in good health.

The CDR3 nucleotides read TGTGCCAGCAGTTCTCAGGGTTTCTATGGCTACACCTTC. This translates into CASSSQGFYGYTF. The rearrangement uses TRBV5-4 and TRBJ1-2, with D perhaps matching TRBD1 (5 bases). The CDR3 runs to 13 residues. Germline V gene data show CDR1 as SGHNT and CDR2 as YYREEE (reference sequence). Trimming cost V 5 bases and J 4 bases, with 12 bases left between them.